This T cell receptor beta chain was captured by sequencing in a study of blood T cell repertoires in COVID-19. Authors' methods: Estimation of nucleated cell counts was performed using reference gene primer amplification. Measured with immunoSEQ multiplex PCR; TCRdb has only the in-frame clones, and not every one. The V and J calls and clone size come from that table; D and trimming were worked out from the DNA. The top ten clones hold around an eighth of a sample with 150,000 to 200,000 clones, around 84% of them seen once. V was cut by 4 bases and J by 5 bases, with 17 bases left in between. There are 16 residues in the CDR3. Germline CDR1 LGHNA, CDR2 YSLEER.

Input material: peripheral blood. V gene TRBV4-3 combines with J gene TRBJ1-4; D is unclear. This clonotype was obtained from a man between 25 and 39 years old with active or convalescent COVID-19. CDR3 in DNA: TGCGCCAGCAGCCCCTACTCAACGGAGCTGAATGAAAAACTGTTTTTT. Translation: CASSPYSTELNEKLFF.